This TCR beta chain came from a study of T cell changes during pregnancy in multiple sclerosis. Libraries were prepared by immunoSEQ multiplex PCR; TCRdb keeps only in-frame clonotypes and omits some of them. The top ten clones hold about 0.75% of a sample with about 57,000 clones, 85% to 95% of them seen once. The length of the CDR3 is 14 residues. CDR1 SQVTM and CDR2 ANQGSEA come from the germline V gene. The V gene end was trimmed by 6 bases and the J gene end by 3 bases; junction bases not matched to a gene: 5. This sequence joins TRBV29-1 and TRBJ2-3; 11 bases line up with TRBD2. Sequenced here: CD4+ T cells from peripheral blood mononuclear cells, sampled in the third trimester of pregnancy. This receptor was obtained from a female donor with multiple sclerosis, enrolled in a pregnancy study. The CDR3 loop reads CSVISGGATDTQYF. The CDR3 DNA reads TGCAGCGTGATTAGCGGGGGGGCAACAGATACGCAGTATTTT.